This paragraph covers one TCR beta chain sequence. What it binds is not known. This entry is derived from a study of CD8+CD57+ T cells in acquired aplastic anemia. Study-wide context: Sorted CD4+ and CD8+ cells yielded around 3.2 ug of DNA on average.

CDR3 and TCR beta VDJ profiling relied on a genomic DNA template. TCRdb reprocessed the reads via MiXCR and lists one record per CDR3 protein. The table lists around 250,000 distinct CDR3 sequences, 56% of them singletons. General study results and limits: Sharing between patients and controls was observed for twenty-nine CD8+ CDR3 sequences. Patients and healthy controls showed no significant CD8+ Simpson's diversity difference.

Germline loops: CDR1 SGHTA, CDR2 FQGNSA. CDR3 length: 14 residues. The germline V and J ends were trimmed by 2 bases and 5 bases, with 12 bases remaining between them. This sequence originates from a human donor with severe aplastic anemia or a healthy control (not recorded which). The rearrangement links TRBV7-2 to TRBJ1-2; D not resolved. Sequences were obtained from sorted CD4+, CD8+, or CD8+CD57+ T cells (not recorded which) from PBMCs. This CDR3 reads CASSLTPTEYGYTF. CDR3 sequence (DNA): TGTGCCAGCAGCTTAACACCTACAGAATATGGCTACACCTTC. The variable domain in full, with the rest retrieved from reference TRBV7-2 and TRBJ1-2, is GAGVSQSPSNKVTEKGKDVELRCDPISGHTALYWYRQSLGQGLEFLIYFQGNSAPDKSGLPSDRFSAERTGGSVSTLTIQRTQQEDSAVYLCASSLTPTEYGYTFGSGTRLTVV.